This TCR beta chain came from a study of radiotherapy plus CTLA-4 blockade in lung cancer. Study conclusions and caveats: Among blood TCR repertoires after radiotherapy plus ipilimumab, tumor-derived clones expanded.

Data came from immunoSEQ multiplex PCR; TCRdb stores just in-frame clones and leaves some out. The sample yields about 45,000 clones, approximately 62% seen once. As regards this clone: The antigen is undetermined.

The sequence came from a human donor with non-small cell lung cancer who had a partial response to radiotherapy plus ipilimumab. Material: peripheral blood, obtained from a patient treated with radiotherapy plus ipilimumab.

The CDR3: CASSKTGYMNTEAFF. Here the CDR3 DNA reads TGTGCCAGCAGTAAAACAGGATACATGAACACTGAAGCTTTCTTT. This rearrangement joins TRBV7-8 to TRBJ1-1, with D tentatively TRBD1 (5 bases). Trimming stripped 6 bases from V and 0 bases from J, with 14 bases between. The germline V gene encodes CDR1 SGHVS and CDR2 FQNEAQ. This CDR3 region has 15 residues.